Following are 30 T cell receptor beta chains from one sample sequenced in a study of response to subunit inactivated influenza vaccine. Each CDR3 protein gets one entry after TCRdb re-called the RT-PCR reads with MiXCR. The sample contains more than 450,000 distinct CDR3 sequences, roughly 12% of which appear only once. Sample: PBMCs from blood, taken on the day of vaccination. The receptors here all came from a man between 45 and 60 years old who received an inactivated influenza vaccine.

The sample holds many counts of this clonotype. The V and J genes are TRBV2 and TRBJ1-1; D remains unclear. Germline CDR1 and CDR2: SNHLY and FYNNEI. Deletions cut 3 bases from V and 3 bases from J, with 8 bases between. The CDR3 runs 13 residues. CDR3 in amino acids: CASSDGWDTEAFF. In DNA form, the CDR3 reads TGTGCCAGCAGTGATGGTTGGGACACTGAAGCTTTCTTT. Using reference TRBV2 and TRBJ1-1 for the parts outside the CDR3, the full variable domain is EPEVTQTPSHQVTQMGQEVILRCVPISNHLYFYWYRQILGQKVEFLVSFYNNEISEKSEIFDDQFSVERPDGSNFTLKIRSTKLEDSAMYFCASSDGWDTEAFFGQGTRLTVV.

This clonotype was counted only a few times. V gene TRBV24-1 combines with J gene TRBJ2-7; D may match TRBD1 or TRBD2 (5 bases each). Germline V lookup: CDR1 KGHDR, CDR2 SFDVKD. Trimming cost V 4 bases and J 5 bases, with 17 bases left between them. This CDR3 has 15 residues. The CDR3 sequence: CATSDPGRGRNEQYF. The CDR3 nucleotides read TGTGCCACCAGTGACCCCGGACGGGGACGTAACGAGCAGTACTTC.

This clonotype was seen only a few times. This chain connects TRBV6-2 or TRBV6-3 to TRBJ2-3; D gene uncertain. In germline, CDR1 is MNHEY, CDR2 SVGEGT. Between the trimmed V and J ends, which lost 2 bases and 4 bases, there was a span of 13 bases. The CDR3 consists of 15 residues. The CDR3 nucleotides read TGTGCCAGCAGTTACACGATCCGAGGTGCAGATACGCAGTATTTT. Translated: CASSYTIRGADTQYF.

The CDR3 is CASSSAWPGSGNTIYF. The CDR3 region has the DNA TGTGCCAGCAGCTCCGCCTGGCCAGGCTCTGGAAACACCATATATTTT. V gene TRBV5-4 combines with J gene TRBJ1-3, with D unresolved. The length of the CDR3 is 16 residues. The germline CDR1 and CDR2 sequences are SGHNT and YYREEE (reference sequence). Trimming shortened V by 3 bases and J by 0 bases, and 13 bases separated the two germline ends.

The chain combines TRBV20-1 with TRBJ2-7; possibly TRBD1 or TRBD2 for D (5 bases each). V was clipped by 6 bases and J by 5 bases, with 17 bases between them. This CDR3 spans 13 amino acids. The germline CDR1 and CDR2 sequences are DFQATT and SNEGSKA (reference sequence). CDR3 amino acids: CSAPGGVINEQYF. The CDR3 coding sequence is TGCAGTGCCCCTGGGGGAGTTATCAACGAGCAGTACTTC.

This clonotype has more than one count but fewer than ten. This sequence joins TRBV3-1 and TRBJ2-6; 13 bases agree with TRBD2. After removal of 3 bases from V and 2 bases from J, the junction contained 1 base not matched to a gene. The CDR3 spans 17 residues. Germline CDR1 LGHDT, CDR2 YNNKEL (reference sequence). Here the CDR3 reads CASSQGLAGTGANVLTF. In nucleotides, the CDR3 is TGTGCCAGCAGCCAGGGACTAGCGGGGACTGGGGCCAACGTCCTGACTTTC.

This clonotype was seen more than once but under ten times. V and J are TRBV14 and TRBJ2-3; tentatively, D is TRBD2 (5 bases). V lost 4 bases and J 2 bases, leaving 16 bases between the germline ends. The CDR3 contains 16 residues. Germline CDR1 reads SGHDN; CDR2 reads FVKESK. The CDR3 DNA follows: TGTGCCAGCAGCCCCATAGGGAGAATAAACACAGATACGCAGTATTTT. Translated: CASSPIGRINTDTQYF.

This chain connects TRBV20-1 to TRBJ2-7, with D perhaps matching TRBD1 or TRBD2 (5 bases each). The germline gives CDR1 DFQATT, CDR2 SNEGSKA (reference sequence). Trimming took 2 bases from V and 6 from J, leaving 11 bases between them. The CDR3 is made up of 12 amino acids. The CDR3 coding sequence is TGCAGTGCTAGACCCGGGGCATCCGAGCAGTACTTC. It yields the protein CSARPGASEQYF.

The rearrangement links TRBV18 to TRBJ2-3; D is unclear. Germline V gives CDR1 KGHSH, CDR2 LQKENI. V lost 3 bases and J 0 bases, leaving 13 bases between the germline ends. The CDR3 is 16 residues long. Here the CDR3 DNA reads TGTGCCAGCTCACCCGTTGCCGGCGTCAGCACAGATACGCAGTATTTT. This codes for CASSPVAGVSTDTQYF.

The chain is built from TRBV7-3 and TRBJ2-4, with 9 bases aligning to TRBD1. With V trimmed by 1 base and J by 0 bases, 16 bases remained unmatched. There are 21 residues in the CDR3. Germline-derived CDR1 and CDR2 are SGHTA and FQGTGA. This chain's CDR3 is CASSLNPPAGQGWVAKNIQYF. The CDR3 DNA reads TGTGCCAGCAGCTTAAACCCTCCTGCGGGACAGGGATGGGTAGCCAAAAACATTCAGTACTTC.

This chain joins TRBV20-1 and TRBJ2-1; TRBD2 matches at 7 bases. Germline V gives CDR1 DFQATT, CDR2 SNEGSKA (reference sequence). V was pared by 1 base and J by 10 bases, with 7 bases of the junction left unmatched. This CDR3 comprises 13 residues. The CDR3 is CSARGLAGGEQFF. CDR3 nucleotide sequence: TGCAGTGCTAGAGGACTAGCAGGAGGGGAGCAGTTCTTC.

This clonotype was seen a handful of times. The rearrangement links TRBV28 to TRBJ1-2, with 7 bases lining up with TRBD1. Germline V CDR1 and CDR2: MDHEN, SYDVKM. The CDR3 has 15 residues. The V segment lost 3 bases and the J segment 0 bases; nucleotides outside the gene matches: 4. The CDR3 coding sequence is TGTGCCAGCAGTTTGAGGGACAGACCTAACTATGGCTACACCTTC. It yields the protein CASSLRDRPNYGYTF.

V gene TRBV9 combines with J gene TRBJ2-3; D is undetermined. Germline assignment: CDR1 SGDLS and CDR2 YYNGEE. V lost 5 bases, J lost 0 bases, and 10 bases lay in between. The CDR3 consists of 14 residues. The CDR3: CASSKTGSTDTQYF. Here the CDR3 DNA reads TGTGCCAGCAGTAAGACTGGGAGCACAGATACGCAGTATTTT.

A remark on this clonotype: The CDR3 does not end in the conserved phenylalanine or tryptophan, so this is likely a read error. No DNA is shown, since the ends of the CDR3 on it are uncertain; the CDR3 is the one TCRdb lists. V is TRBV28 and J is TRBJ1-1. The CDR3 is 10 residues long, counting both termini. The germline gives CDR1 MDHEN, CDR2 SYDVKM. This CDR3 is CASRGHSTFL.

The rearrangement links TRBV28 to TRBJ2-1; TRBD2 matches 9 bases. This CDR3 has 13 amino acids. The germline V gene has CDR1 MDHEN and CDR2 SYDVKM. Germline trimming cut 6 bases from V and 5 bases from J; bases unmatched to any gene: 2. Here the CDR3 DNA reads TGTGCCAGCAGGGCTAGCGGGAACAATGAGCAGTTCTTC. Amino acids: CASRASGNNEQFF.

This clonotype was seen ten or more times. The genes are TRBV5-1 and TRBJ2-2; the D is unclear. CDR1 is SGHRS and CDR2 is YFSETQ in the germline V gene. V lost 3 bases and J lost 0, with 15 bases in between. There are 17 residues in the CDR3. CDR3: CASSWAAVPANTGELFF. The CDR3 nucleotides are TGCGCCAGCAGCTGGGCGGCAGTACCAGCGAACACCGGGGAGCTGTTTTTT.

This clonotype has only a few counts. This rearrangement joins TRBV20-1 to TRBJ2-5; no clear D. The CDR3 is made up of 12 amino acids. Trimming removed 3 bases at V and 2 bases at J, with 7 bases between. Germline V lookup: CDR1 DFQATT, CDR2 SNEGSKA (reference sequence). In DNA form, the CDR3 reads TGCAGTGCTAGGCCCGGACAAGAGACCCAGTACTTC. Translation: CSARPGQETQYF.

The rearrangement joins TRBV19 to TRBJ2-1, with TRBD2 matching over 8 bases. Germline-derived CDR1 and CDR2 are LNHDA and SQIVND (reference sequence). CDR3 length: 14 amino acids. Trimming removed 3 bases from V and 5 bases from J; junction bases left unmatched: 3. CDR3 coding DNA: TGTGCCAGTAGTATTGGACTAGCCCACAATGAGCAGTTCTTC. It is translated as CASSIGLAHNEQFF.

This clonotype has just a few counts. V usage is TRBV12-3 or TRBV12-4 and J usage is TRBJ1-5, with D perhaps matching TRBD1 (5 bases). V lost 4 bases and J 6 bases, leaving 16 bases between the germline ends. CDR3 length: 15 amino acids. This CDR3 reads CASSYIGRGPQPQHF. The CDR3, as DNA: TGTGCCAGCAGTTACATTGGGAGGGGACCTCAGCCCCAGCATTTT.

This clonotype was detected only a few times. The CDR3 loop reads CASSNRGQVDTQYF. The CDR3 DNA is TGTGCCAGCAGCAACAGGGGGCAGGTAGATACGCAGTATTTT. V usage is TRBV5-4 and J usage is TRBJ2-3; 9 bases fit TRBD1. Looked up from germline, CDR1 is SGHNT and CDR2 is YYREEE (reference sequence). Trimming cost V 4 bases and J 5 bases; bases outside gene matches: 5. The CDR3 totals 14 residues.

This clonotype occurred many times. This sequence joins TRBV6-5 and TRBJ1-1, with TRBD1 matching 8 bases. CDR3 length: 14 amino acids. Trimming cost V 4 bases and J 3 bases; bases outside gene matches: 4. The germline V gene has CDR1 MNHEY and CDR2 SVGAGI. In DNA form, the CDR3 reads TGTGCCAGCAGTTGGTCGACAGGGGACACTGAAGCTTTCTTT. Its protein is CASSWSTGDTEAFF.

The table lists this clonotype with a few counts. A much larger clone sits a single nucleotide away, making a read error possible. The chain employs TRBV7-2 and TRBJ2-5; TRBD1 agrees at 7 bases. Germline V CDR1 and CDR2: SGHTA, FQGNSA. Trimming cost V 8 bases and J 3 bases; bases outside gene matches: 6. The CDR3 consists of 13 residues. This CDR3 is CASGRDRKETQYF. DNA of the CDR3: TGTGCCAGCGGCCGGGACAGAAAAGAGACCCAGTACTTC.

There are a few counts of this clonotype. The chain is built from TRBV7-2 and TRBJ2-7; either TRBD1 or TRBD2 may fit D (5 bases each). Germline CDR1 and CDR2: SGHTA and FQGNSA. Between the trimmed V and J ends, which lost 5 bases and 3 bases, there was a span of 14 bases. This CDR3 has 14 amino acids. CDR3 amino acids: CASSPGDRRYEQYF. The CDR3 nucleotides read TGTGCCAGCAGCCCCGGGGACCGCCGCTACGAGCAGTACTTC.

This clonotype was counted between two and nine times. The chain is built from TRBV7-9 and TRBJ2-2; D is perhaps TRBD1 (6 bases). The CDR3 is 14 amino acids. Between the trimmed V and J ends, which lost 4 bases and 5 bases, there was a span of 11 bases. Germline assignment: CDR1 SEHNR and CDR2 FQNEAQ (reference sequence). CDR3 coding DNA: TGTGCCAGCAGCTACCTCACAGGGACCGGGGAGCTGTTTTTT. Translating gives CASSYLTGTGELFF.

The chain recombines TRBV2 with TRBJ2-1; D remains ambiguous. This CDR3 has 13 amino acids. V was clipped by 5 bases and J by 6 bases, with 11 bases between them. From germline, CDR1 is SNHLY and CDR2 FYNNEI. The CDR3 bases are TGTGCCAGCAGTTGGTACAGTCTCAATGAGCAGTTCTTC. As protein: CASSWYSLNEQFF.

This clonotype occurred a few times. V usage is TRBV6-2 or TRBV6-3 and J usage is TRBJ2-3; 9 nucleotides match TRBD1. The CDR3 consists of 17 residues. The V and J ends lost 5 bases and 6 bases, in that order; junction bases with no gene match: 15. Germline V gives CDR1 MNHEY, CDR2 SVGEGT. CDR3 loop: CASSLVGQGIGSDTQYF. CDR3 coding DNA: TGTGCCAGCAGTCTGGTAGGACAGGGGATCGGTAGCGATACGCAGTATTTT.

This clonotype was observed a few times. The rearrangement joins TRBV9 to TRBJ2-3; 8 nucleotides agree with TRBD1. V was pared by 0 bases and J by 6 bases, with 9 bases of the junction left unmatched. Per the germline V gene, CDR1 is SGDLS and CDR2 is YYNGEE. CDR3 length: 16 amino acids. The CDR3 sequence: CASSVENRGNTDTQYF. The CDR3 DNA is TGTGCCAGCAGCGTAGAGAACAGGGGGAATACGGATACGCAGTATTTT.

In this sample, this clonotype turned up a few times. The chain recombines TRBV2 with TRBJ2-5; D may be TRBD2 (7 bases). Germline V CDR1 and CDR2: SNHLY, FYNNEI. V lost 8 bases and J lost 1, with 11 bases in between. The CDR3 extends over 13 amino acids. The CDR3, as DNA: TGTGCCAGCGTAGGGGGGGCCCAAGAGACCCAGTACTTC. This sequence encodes CASVGGAQETQYF. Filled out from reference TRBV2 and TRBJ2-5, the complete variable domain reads EPEVTQTPSHQVTQMGQEVILRCVPISNHLYFYWYRQILGQKVEFLVSFYNNEISEKSEIFDDQFSVERPDGSNFTLKIRSTKLEDSAMYFCASVGGAQETQYFGPGTRLLVL.

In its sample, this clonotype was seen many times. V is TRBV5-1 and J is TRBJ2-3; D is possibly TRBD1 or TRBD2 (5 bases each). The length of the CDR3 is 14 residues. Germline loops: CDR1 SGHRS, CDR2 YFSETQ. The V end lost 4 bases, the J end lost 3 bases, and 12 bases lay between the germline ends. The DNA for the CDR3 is TGCGCCAGCAGCCGTGGGACCTTTACAGATACGCAGTATTTT. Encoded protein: CASSRGTFTDTQYF.

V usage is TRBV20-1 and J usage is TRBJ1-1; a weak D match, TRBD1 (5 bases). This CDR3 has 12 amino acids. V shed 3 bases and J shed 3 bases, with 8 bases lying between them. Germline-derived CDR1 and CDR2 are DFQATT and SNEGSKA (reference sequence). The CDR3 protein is CSASEGHTEAFF. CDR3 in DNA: TGCAGTGCTAGTGAGGGGCACACTGAAGCTTTCTTT.